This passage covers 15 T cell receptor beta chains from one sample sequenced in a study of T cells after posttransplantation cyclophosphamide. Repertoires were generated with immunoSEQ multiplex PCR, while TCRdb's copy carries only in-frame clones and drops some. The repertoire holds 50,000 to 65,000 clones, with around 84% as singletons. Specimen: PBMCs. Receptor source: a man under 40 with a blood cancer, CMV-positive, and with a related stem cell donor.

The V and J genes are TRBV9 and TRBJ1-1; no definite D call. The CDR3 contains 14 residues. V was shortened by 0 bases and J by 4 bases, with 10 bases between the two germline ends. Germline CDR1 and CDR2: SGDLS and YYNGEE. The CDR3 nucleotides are TGTGCCAGCAGCGTAGATGGCCGGAGCACTGAAGCTTTCTTT. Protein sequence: CASSVDGRSTEAFF. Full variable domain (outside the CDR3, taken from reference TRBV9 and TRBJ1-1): DSGVTQTPKHLITATGQRVTLRCSPRSGDLSVYWYQQSLDQGLQFLIQYYNGEERAKGNILERFSAQQFPDLHSELNLSSLELGDSALYFCASSVDGRSTEAFFGQGTRLTVV.

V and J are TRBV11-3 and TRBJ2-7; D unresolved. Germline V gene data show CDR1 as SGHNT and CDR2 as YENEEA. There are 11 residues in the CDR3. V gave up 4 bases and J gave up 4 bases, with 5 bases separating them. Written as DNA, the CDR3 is TGTGCCAGCAGCTCAAAATACGAGCAGTACTTC. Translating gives CASSSKYEQYF.

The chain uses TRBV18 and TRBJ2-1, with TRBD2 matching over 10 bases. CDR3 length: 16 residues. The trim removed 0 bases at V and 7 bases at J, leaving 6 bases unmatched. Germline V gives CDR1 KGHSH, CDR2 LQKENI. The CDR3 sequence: CASSPPLAGGRNEQFF. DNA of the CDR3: TGTGCCAGCTCACCACCGTTAGCGGGAGGTCGGAATGAGCAGTTCTTC.

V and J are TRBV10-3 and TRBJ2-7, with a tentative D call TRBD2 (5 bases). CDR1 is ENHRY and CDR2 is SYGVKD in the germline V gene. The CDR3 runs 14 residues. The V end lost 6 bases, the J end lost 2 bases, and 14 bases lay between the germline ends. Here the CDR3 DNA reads TGTGCCATCAGCACAGCCCCGGGAACCTACGAGCAGTACTTC. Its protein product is CAISTAPGTYEQYF.

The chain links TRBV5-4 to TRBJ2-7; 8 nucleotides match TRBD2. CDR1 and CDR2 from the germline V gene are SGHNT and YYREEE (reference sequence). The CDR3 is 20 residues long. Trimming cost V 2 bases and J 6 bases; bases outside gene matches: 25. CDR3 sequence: CASSFKKLGAFRGGLSEQYF. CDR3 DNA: TGTGCCAGCAGCTTTAAGAAGCTCGGGGCCTTCCGGGGGGGGCTTTCCGAGCAGTACTTC.

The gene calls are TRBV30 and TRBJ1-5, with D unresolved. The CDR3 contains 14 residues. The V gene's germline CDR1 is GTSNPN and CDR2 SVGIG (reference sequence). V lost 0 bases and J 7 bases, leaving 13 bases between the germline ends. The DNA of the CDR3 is TGTGCCTGGAGTGTAACGAATGGGAGGCAGCCCCAGCATTTT. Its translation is CAWSVTNGRQPQHF.

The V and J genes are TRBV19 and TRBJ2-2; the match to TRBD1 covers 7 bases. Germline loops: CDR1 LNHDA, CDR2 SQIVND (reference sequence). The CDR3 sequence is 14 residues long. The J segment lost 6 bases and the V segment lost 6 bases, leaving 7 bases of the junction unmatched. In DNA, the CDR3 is TGTGCCAGTAGGTTAATCACAGGGGCCGGGGAGCTGTTTTTT. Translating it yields CASRLITGAGELFF.

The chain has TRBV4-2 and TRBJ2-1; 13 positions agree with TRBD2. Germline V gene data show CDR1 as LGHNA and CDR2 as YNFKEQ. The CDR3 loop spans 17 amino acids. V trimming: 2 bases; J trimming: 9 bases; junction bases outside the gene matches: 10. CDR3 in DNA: TGTGCCAGCAGCCAAAAAAGAGGACTAGCGGGAGCTGGTGAGCAGTTCTTC. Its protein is CASSQKRGLAGAGEQFF.

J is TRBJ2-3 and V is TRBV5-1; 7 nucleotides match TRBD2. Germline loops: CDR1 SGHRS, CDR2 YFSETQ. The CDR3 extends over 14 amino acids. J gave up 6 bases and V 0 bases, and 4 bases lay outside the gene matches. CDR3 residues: CASSLGGSYDTQYF. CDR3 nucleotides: TGCGCCAGCAGCTTGGGCGGGAGTTACGATACGCAGTATTTT.

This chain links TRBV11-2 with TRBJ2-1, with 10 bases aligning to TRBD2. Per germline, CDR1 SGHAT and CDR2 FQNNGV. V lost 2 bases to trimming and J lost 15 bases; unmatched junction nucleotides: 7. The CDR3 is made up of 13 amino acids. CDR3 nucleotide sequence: TGTGCCAGCAGCTTACAGCGGGAGGGCCGCGTGTTCTTC. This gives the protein CASSLQREGRVFF.

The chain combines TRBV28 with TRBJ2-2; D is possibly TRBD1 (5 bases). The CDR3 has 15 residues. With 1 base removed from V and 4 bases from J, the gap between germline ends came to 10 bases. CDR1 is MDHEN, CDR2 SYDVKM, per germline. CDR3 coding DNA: TGTGCCAGCAGTTTATTCTCCAGGGCCACCGGGGAGCTGTTTTTT. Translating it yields CASSLFSRATGELFF. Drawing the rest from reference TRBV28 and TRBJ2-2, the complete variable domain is DVKVTQSSRYLVKRTGEKVFLECVQDMDHENMFWYRQDPGLGLRLIYFSYDVKMKEKGDIPEGYSVSREKKERFSLILESASTNQTSMYLCASSLFSRATGELFFGEGSRLTVL.

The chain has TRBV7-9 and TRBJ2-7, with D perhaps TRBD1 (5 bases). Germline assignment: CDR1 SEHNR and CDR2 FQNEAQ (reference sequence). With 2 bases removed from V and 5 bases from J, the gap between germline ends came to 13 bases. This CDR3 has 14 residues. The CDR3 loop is CASSLRGLGDEQYF. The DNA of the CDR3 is TGTGCCAGCAGCTTAAGGGGCCTGGGCGACGAGCAGTACTTC.

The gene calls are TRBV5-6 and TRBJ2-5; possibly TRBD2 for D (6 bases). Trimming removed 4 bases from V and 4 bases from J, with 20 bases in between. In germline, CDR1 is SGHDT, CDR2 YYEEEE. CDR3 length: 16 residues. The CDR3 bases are TGTGCCAGCAGCCACATAAAGGAGGGGTTGGGAGAGACCCAGTACTTC. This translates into CASSHIKEGLGETQYF.

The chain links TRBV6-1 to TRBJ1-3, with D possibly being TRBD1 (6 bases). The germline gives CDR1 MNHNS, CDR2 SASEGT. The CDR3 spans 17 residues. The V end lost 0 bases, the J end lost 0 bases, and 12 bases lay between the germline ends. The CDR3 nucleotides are TGTGCCAGCAGTGAAGCCTTATTACAGGGCTCTGGAAACACCATATATTTT. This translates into CASSEALLQGSGNTIYF.

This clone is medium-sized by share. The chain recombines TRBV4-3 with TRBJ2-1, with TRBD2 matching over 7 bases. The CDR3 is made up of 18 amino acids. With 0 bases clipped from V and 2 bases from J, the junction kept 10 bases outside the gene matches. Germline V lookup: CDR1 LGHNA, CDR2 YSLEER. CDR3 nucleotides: TGCGCCAGCAGCCAAGATCAGTCGGGGGGTAGCCCCTACAATGAGCAGTTCTTC. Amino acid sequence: CASSQDQSGGSPYNEQFF.